This TCR beta chain was observed in a study of Graves' ophthalmopathy and Graves' hyperthyroidism. Study at large: No progression to ophthalmopathy over 18 months defined stable hyperthyroidism.

Germline CDR1 MGHDK, CDR2 SYGVNS. V was shortened by 4 bases and J by 4 bases, with 10 bases between the two germline ends. There are 14 residues in the CDR3. Amplification from RNA transcripts yielded the TCR beta CDR3 regions. A first-round RT-PCR used HTBI primers, followed by a second-round multiplex PCR. TCRdb re-called the multiplex PCR reads through MiXCR, storing one row per CDR3 protein. The table has over a million distinct CDR3 sequences, roughly 35% seen once. Other autoimmune diseases, uncontrolled infections, pregnancy or lactation ruled patients out of participation. Reliance was placed on clinical symptoms, serum thyroxine, TRAb, thyroid ultrasound and orbital computed tomography for diagnosis.

The material sequenced was peripheral blood or thyroid tissue (not recorded which). This TCR derives from an adult man with Graves' hyperthyroidism. The V gene is TRBV25-1, the J gene TRBJ1-4; possibly TRBD1 for D (5 bases). The CDR3, as DNA: TGTGCCAGCAGTGGGGGACTACATAATGAAAAACTGTTTTTT. The encoded protein is CASSGGLHNEKLFF.